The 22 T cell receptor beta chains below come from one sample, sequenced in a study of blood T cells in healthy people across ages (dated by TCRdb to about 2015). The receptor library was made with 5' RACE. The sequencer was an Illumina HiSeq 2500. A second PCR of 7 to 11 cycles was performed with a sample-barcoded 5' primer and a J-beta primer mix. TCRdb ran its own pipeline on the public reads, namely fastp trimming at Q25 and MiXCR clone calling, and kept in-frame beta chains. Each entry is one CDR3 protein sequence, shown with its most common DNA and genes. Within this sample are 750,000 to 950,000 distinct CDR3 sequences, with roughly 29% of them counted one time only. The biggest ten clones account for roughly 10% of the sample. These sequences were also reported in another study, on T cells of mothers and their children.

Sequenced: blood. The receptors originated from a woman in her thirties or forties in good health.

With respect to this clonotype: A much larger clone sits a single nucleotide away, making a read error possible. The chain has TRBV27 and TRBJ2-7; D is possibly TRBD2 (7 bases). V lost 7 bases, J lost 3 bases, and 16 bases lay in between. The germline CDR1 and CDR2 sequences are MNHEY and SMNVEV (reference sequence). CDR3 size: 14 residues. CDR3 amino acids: CASNGKGGDYEQYF. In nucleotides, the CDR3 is TGTGCCAGCAATGGGAAAGGGGGGGACTACGAGCAGTACTTC.

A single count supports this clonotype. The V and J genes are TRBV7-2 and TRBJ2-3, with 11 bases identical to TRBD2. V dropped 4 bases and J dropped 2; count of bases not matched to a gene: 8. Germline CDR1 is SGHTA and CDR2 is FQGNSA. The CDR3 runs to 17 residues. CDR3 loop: CASSSPLLAGDTDTQYF. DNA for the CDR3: TGTGCCAGCAGCTCCCCGTTACTAGCGGGGGACACAGATACGCAGTATTTT.

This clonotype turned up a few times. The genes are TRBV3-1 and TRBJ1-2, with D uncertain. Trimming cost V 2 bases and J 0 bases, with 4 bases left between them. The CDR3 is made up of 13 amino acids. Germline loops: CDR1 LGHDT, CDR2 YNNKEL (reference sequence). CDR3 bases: TGTGCCAGCAGCCAAAACGCTAACTATGGCTACACCTTC. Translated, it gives CASSQNANYGYTF.

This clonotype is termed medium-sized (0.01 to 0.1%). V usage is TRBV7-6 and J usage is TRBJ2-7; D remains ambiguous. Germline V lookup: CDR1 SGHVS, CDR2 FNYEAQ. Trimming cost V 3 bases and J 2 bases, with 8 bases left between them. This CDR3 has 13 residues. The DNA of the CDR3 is TGTGCCAGCAGCTTGGGCAGCACCTACGAGCAGTACTTC. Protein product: CASSLGSTYEQYF.

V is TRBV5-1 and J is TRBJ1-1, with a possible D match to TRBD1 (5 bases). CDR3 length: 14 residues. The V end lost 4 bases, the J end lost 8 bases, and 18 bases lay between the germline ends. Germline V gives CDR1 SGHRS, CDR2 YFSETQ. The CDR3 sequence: CASSPEGQGREAFF. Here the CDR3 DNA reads TGCGCCAGCAGCCCCGAGGGGCAGGGCAGGGAAGCTTTCTTT.

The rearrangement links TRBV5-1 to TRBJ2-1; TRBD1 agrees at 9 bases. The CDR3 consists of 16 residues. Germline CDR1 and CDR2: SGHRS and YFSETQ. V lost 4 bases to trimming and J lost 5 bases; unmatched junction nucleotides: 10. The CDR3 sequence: CASSKPGQGRDNEQFF. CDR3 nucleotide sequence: TGCGCCAGCAGCAAACCGGGACAGGGTAGGGACAATGAGCAGTTCTTC.

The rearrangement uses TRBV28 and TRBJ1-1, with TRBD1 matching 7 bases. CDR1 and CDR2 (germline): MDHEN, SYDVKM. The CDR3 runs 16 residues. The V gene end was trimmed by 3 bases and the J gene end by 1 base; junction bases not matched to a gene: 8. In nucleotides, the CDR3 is TGTGCCAGCAGTTTGATATCCGGGACAGAGAACACTGAAGCTTTCTTT. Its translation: CASSLISGTENTEAFF.

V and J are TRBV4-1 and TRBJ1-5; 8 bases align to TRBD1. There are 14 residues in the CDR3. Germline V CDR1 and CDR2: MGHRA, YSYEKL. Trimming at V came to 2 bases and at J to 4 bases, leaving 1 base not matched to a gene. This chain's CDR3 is CASSQYRGNQPQHF. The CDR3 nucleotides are TGCGCCAGCAGCCAATACAGGGGGAATCAGCCCCAGCATTTT.

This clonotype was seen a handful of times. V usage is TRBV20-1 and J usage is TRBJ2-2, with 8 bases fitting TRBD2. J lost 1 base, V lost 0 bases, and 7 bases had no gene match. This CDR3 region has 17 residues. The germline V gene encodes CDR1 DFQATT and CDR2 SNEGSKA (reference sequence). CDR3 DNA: TGCAGTGCTAGAGAACCCGGTCTAGCGGGGAACACCGGGGAGCTGTTTTTT. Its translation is CSAREPGLAGNTGELFF.

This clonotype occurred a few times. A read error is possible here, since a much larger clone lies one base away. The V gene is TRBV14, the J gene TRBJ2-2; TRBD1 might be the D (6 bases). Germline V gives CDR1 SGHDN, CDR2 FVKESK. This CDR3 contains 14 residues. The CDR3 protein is CASRSQGAFGERFF. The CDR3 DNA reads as TGTGCCAGCAGATCACAGGGAGCATTCGGGGAGCGGTTTTTT.

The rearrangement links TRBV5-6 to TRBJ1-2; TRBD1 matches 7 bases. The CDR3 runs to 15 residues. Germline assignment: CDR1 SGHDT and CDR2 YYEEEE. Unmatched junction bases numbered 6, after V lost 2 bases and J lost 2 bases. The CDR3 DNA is TGTGCCAGCAGCTTCCGGGACAGACCAAACTATGGCTACACCTTC. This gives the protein CASSFRDRPNYGYTF.

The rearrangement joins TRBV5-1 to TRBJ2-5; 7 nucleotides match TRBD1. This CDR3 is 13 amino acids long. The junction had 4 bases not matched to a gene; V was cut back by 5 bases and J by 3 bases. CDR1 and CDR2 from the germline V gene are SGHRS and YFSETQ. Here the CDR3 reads CASRAGGEETQYF. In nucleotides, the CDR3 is TGCGCCAGCAGGGCAGGGGGTGAAGAGACCCAGTACTTC.

The CDR3 reads CASSQRSGGSTDTQYF. The CDR3 DNA reads TGCGCCAGCAGCCAACGAAGCGGGGGGTCCACAGATACGCAGTATTTT. The V call is TRBV4-1, the J call TRBJ2-3, with 9 bases lining up with TRBD2. Germline-derived CDR1 and CDR2 are MGHRA and YSYEKL. Trimming at V came to 2 bases and at J to 2 bases, leaving 5 bases not matched to a gene. The CDR3 loop spans 16 amino acids.

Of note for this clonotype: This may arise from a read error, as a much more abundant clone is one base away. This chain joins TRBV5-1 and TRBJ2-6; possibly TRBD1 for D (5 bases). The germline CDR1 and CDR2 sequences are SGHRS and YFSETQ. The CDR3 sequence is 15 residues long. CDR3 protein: CASSPGTSGANVRTF. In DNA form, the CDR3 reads TGCGCCAGCAGCCCCGGTACCTCTGGGGCCAACGTCCGGACTTTC.

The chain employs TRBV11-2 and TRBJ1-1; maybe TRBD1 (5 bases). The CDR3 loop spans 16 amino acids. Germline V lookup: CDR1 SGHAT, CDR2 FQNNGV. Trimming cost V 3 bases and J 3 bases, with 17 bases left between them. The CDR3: CASSFTGGRSDTEAFF. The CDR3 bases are TGTGCCAGCAGCTTCACCGGGGGAAGGTCGGACACTGAAGCTTTCTTT.

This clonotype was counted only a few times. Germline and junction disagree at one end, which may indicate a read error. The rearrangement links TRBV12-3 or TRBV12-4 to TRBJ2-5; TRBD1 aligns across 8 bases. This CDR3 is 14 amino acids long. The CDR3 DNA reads TGTGCCGGCAGTAACCAGGGGGCCGGTGAGACCCAGTACTTC. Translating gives CAGSNQGAGETQYF.

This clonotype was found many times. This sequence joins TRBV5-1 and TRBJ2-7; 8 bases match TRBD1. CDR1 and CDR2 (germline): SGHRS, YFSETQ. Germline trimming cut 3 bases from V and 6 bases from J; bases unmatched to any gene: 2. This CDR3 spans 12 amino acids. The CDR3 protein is CASSSGGFEQYF. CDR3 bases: TGCGCCAGCAGCTCAGGGGGCTTCGAGCAGTACTTC.

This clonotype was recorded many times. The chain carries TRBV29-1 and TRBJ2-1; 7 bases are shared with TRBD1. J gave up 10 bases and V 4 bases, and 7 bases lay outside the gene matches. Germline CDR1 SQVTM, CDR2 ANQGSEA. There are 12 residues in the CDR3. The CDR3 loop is CSVGDSFREQFF. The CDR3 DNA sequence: TGCAGCGTTGGGGACAGCTTCAGGGAGCAGTTCTTC.

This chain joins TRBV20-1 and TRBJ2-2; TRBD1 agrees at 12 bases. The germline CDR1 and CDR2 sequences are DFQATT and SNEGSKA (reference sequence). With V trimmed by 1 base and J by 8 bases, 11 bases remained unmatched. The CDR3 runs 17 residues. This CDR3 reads CSARVRSGQGALGELFF. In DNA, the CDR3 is TGCAGTGCTAGAGTCAGATCGGGACAGGGGGCACTAGGGGAGCTGTTTTTT.

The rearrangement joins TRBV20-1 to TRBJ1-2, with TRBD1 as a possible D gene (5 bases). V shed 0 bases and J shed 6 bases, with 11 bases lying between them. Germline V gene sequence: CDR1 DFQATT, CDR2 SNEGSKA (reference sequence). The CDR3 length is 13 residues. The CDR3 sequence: CSARERQGNGYTF. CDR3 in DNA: TGCAGTGCTAGAGAGAGGCAGGGTAATGGCTACACCTTC.

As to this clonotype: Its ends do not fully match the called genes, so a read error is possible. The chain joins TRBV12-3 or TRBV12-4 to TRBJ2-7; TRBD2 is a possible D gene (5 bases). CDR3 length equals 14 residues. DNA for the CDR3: TGTGCCAGCAATAGAGGGCGGTCGGGCTACGAGCGGTACTTC. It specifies CASNRGRSGYERYF.

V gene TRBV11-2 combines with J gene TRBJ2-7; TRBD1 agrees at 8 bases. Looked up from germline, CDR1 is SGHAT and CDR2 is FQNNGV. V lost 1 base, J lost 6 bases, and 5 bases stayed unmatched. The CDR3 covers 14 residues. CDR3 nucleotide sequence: TGTGCCAGCAGCTTAGGGACAGGGCTGCGCGAGCAGTACTTC. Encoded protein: CASSLGTGLREQYF.